The T cell receptor (beta chain) described here comes from a study of blood T cell repertoires in COVID-19. Study details: COVID-19 samples collected from the United States, Italy and Spain covered acute and convalescent phases.

Original handling: Estimation of nucleated cell counts was performed using reference gene primer amplification. The protocol was immunoSEQ multiplex PCR, while the TCRdb copy is restricted to in-frame clones and leaves out a portion. The D gene and trimming were derived from the DNA, and the V and J assignments and clone size from that table. Of 250,000 or so clones listed, roughly 81% are singletons. The ends were cut back, 11 bases at V and 4 bases at J, with 14 bases in the middle. This CDR3 contains 12 residues. Germline V gene lookup returns CDR1 ENHRY and CDR2 SYGVKD. In the 2 weeks before study entry, exposed participants met a COVID-19 case, which was PCR-confirmed or clinician-diagnosed.

This sequence was found in a woman between 50 and 59 years old who had been exposed to COVID-19. Specimen: PBMCs or T cells enriched from blood (not recorded which). V usage is TRBV10-3 and J usage is TRBJ1-1, with TRBD1 as a possible D gene (6 bases). The CDR3 coding sequence is TGTGCCTCTTTTAGGGGGGGCACTGAAGCTTTCTTT. Translation: CASFRGGTEAFF.